The present T cell receptor beta chain was sequenced within a study of cytotoxic CD8 clonotypes in ibrutinib-treated CLL (dated by TCRdb to 2020 to 2023). Study-wide context: The cohort was composed of around twelve relapsed/refractory and about 15 treatment-naive patients; IGHV unmutated status was identified in some 17 patients. Partial responses were observed in roughly 24 patients and complete responses in 2; after a median follow-up of roughly 72 months, remission was maintained in 15 or so patients and progression was observed in roughly 12. The response samples were drawn at a median of roughly twelve months into treatment, with a range of about 6 to 36 months. Samples averaged about 260,000 productive templates and more than 85,000 productive rearrangements. Of the 86 people in the trial, 25 to 30 had longitudinal samples available. Cryopreserved peripheral blood mononuclear cells were obtained prior to treatment, at the time of response, and at either disease progression or sustained remission.

The goal of deep resolution MiSeq sequencing was a depth between 1 in 1 million and 1 in 200,000 T cells, and coverage averaged 10x per clonotype. The immunoSEQ hsTCRB Kit was used to generate TCR beta libraries. For the original study's pipeline: Data were analyzed with ImmunoSEQ Data Assistant and ImmunoSEQ Analyzer, with V, D and J genes assigned per IMGT definitions. Clonality, which ranges from 0 to 1, was calculated by subtracting the normalized Shannon entropy of productive rearrangement frequencies from one. Public clonotype analysis was restricted to overrepresented clonotypes comprising at least 0.05% of each patient's repertoire. Approximately 12 repertoires from age-matched healthy donors, obtained from immuneACCESS, served as clonality controls. TCRdb carries this immuneACCESS record with in-frame sequences only. Its versions omit some clonotypes, under half of them owing to an unresolved V gene in the studies checked, with the rest unexplained. V, J and clone size are those of that table, while D and trimming were read from the DNA. Counted in this sample were approximately 11,000 clones; approximately 65% of them appeared once. Roughly 25% of the sample is held by the ten biggest clonotypes.

Roughly 2.2 micrograms of genomic DNA were extracted from cryopreserved PBMCs for TCR beta library preparation. Longitudinal blood samples from CLL patients on ibrutinib monotherapy were analyzed using high-throughput TCR beta sequencing. The patients were enrolled in a single-center, open-label phase 2 trial of ibrutinib monotherapy. As for this clone: No cognate antigen has been identified for it. There are no base qualities to consult, and no much larger clone falls within one base.

Study-wide conclusions, independent of this receptor: Clonality rose at ibrutinib response, remained stable during sustained remission, and dropped back toward baseline at progression. Lymph node repertoires were not examined, and the timing of sampling was not matched between patients in sustained remission and those whose disease progressed. Baseline clonality was found to be higher than that of age-matched healthy donors and was strongly correlated with circulating CD8+ T-cell counts. Public clonotypes were rare and either contracted or stayed stable during treatment, and the rise in clonality at ibrutinib response reflected the expansion of private clonotypes.

The specimen was PBMCs, collected before ibrutinib treatment. This TCR was recovered from a human donor with chronic lymphocytic leukemia.

At the DNA level, the sequence is TGTGCCAGAAGCCCCCGAACTGGAGGCTACACCTTC. It encodes CARSPRTGGYTF. The V and J segments used are TRBV5-3 and TRBJ1-2; the D gene assignment is ambiguous. TRBV5-3 is flagged as an ORF with uncertain function. Deletion took 4 bases off V and 8 bases off J, with a span of 12 bases between the germline ends. The CDR3 numbers 12 residues from cysteine through phenylalanine. The sequence is cut down to CDR3 DNA, 36 bases in frame from base 1.